This T cell receptor beta chain is from a study of monozygotic twins with inflammatory bowel disease. Points from the study as a whole: IBD patients share fewer clonotypes with other people than healthy twins do, especially with disease activity.

Remarks on this clonotype: Its antigen is unidentified.

Per donor, approximately 2.3 ml of blood was collected and frozen. Total RNA amounting to 3,500 to 4,500 ng went into each TCR library. Via template switching, UMIs carrying a 6-nucleotide sample barcode were introduced. Reprocessing the 5' RACE reads, TCRdb reports a single entry for every CDR3 protein and omits DNA. Recorded for this sample: some 440,000 distinct CDR3 sequences. The TCR sequence derives from a human donor with ulcerative colitis or Crohn's disease, or a healthy co-twin of an affected twin (not recorded which). Sequencing was done on a sample of blood.

CDR3 sequence: CASGTSGTRNTDTQYF. The rearrangement links TRBV27 to TRBJ2-3; the TCRdb D gene call, TRBD2, has no DNA to confirm it. Germline V gives CDR1 MNHEY, CDR2 SMNVEV (reference sequence). This CDR3 is built from 16 residues.